Below, 12 T cell receptor beta chains from the same sample are listed, as sequenced in a study of tumor-infiltrating lymphocytes in primary liver carcinoma. TCR beta cDNA was reverse-transcribed from around 0.55 ug of total RNA. The reaction used a constant-region primer and ProtoScript II reverse transcriptase. Employing slightly modified ARM-PCR, three nested multiplex PCR rounds were run, and these gave rise to the TCR beta libraries. Investigators reported that the first two PCR rounds, at around 9 cycles each, used TRBV1-TRBV30 forward primers with a C-beta reverse primer. TCRdb itself ran the multiplex PCR reads through MiXCR, one entry per CDR3 protein. The sample has 75,000 or so distinct CDR3 sequences; more than 60% are singletons. Unsorted bulk tissue (roughly 19-31 mg) underwent RNA and DNA co-extraction. Sequencing was done on a sample of liver tumor tissue from sampling region 4. Subset noted: tumor region T4, right-lateral pole. All receptors derive from a man aged 35 to 55 with primary liver carcinoma and hepatitis B virus infection.

This clonotype was counted a few times. The conserved phenylalanine or tryptophan normally closing the CDR3 is absent here, so this likely arose from a read error. The rearrangement uses TRBV30 and TRBJ1-2, with D perhaps TRBD1 (5 bases). CDR3 length equals 11 residues. The germline CDR1 and CDR2 sequences are GTSNPN and SVGIG (reference sequence). Trimming pared 5 bases from V and 6 bases from J, leaving 10 bases between. For the CDR3, the DNA is TGTGCCTGGTACGGGGCACATGGCTACACCTTG. As protein: CAWYGAHGYTL.

The V gene is TRBV12-3 or TRBV12-4, the J gene TRBJ2-1; the D gene is possibly TRBD1 (6 bases). CDR3 length: 16 amino acids. The V and J ends lost 7 bases and 8 bases respectively, with 24 bases between them. CDR3 residues: CASTLGQLARVDEQFF. The CDR3 bases are TGTGCCAGCACTCTAGGACAGCTGGCAAGGGTAGATGAGCAGTTCTTC.

This clonotype was counted ten times or more. This chain joins TRBV6-1 and TRBJ2-7, with 11 positions matching TRBD1. Looked up from germline, CDR1 is MNHNS and CDR2 is SASEGT. The V and J ends lost 3 bases and 6 bases, in that order; junction bases with no gene match: 10. The CDR3 is 16 amino acids. In DNA, the CDR3 is TGTGCCAGCAGTGATAACGAGGGACAGGGGGTTCGCGAGCAGTACTTC. Residues: CASSDNEGQGVREQYF.

About this clonotype: Compared with germline, one end of the junction differs, possibly owing to a read error. The V call is TRBV28, the J call TRBJ2-2; D perhaps matches TRBD2 (5 bases). CDR1 and CDR2 from the germline V gene are MDHEN and SYDVKM. This CDR3 comprises 16 residues. For the CDR3, the DNA is TGTGCCATCAGTTCCTGGACGTTAGCGAACACCGGGGAGCTGTATTTT. This sequence encodes CAISSWTLANTGELYF.

With regard to this clonotype: A much bigger clone sits one base away, suggesting this may be a read error. The chain uses TRBV11-2 and TRBJ2-6; the D gene is possibly TRBD1 (5 bases). Germline V CDR1 and CDR2: SGHAT, FQNNGV. The CDR3 runs to 18 residues. The CDR3 DNA reads TGTGCCAGCGGCTTAGGGCCAGGGCACAGCTCTGGGGCCAACGTCCTGACTTTC. Protein product: CASGLGPGHSSGANVLTF. Variable domain in full (rest from reference TRBV11-2 and TRBJ2-6): EAGVAQSPRYKIIEKRQSVAFWCNPISGHATLYWYQQILGQGPKLLIQFQNNGVVDDSQLPKDRFSAERLKGVDSTLKIQPAKLEDSAVYLCASGLGPGHSSGANVLTFGAGSRLTVL.

Comments on this clonotype: Mismatch with germline at one junction end may stem from a read error. The V gene is TRBV7-9, the J gene TRBJ1-5; a weak D match, TRBD1 (5 bases). Germline assignment: CDR1 SEHNR and CDR2 FQNEAQ (reference sequence). CDR3 length: 15 residues. The CDR3 DNA follows: TGTGCCAGCAGCGTATTTGGGGCTTCGGGGCAGCACCAGCATTTT. It translates to CASSVFGASGQHQHF.

As regards this clonotype: Germline and junction disagree at one end, which may indicate a read error. The chain combines TRBV4-1 with TRBJ2-3, with D perhaps assigned TRBD1 or TRBD2 (6 bases each). From germline, CDR1 is MGHRA and CDR2 YSYEKL. The CDR3 has 16 residues. The CDR3 DNA is TGCGCCAGCGGCCCAGAGGCGGGGATAAGGACAGACACGCAGTATTTT. Protein: CASGPEAGIRTDTQYF.

For this clonotype: The DNA is left out, because the CDR3 cannot be placed on it with certainty; the CDR3 is given as TCRdb lists it. This CDR3 reads CRVAAGTDLNYGCTF. V usage is TRBV29-1 and J usage is TRBJ1-2; the D segment call TRBD1 is taken from the table without a DNA check. The CDR3 comprises 15 residues, both ends counted. The germline gives CDR1 SQVTM, CDR2 ANQGSEA.

This clonotype has only a few counts. The germline gene is not matched at one end of the junction; a read error may be the cause. V usage is TRBV27 and J usage is TRBJ2-2, with 15 bases that match TRBD2. Germline CDR1 and CDR2: MNHEY and SMNVEV (reference sequence). The CDR3 covers 16 residues. This CDR3 reads CASSSWTSGRAGELFF. CDR3 coding DNA: TGTGCCAGCAGTTCCTGGACTAGCGGGAGGGCCGGGGAGTTGTTTTTT.

This clonotype was observed many times. The chain links TRBV6-1 to TRBJ2-1; TRBD2 agrees at 11 bases. Trimming cost V 6 bases and J 7 bases; bases outside gene matches: 2. The CDR3 sequence is 13 residues long. In germline, CDR1 is MNHNS, CDR2 SASEGT. CDR3 nucleotides: TGTGCCAGCAGGCTAGCGGGAGGAAATGAGCAGTTCTTC. It is translated as CASRLAGGNEQFF.

In its sample, this clonotype is medium-sized. The J gene is TRBJ2-1, the V gene TRBV11-2; D is unresolved. The CDR3 length is 14 residues. In germline, CDR1 is SGHAT, CDR2 FQNNGV. Trimming shortened V by 5 bases and J by 6 bases, and 14 bases separated the two germline ends. In nucleotides, the CDR3 is TGTGCCAGCAGCCCCCGGACCTACCCCAATGAGCAGTTCTTC. Amino acids: CASSPRTYPNEQFF.

Many counts were recorded for this clonotype. The chain is built from TRBV7-9 and TRBJ1-4; the D is unclear. Germline CDR1 reads SEHNR; CDR2 reads FQNEAQ (reference sequence). Trimming removed 6 bases from V and 6 bases from J, with 8 bases in between. This CDR3 comprises 12 residues. This chain's CDR3 is CASREKDEKLFF. In nucleotides, the CDR3 is TGTGCCAGCAGGGAAAAAGATGAAAAACTGTTTTTT. Combining the CDR3 with reference TRBV7-9 and TRBJ1-4 gives the whole variable domain DTGVSQNPRHKITKRGQNVTFRCDPISEHNRLYWYRQTLGQGPEFLTYFQNEAQLEKSRLLSDRFSAERPKGSFSTLEIQRTEQGDSAMYLCASREKDEKLFFGSGTQLSVL.